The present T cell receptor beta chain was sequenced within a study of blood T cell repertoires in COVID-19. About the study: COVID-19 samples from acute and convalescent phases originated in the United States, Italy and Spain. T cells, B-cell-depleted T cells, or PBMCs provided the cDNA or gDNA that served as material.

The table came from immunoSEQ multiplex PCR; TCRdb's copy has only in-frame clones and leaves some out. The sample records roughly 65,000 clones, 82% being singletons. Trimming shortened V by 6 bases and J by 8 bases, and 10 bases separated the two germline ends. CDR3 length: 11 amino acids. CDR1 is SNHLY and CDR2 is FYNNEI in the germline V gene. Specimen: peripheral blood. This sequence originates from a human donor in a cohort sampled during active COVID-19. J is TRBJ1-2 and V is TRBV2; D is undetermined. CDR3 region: CASSVSLGYTF. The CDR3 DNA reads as TGTGCCAGCAGCGTATCCCTAGGCTACACCTTC. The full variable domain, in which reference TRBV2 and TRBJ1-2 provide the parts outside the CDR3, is EPEVTQTPSHQVTQMGQEVILRCVPISNHLYFYWYRQILGQKVEFLVSFYNNEISEKSEIFDDQFSVERPDGSNFTLKIRSTKLEDSAMYFCASSVSLGYTFGSGTRLTVV.